These T cell receptor beta chains were read from a single sample in a study of shared clonotypes between healthy human individuals. Clones were sequenced by immunoSEQ multiplex PCR, and TCRdb holds only the in-frame ones, with some missing. Of more than 2 million clones in the sample, 95% are singletons; the top ten hold more than 0.1%. Sequenced sample: naive CD4+ T cells sorted from blood. All receptors come from a man aged 18 to 30 in good health. The CDR3 runs from the conserved cysteine through the conserved F or W. The D gene is left open where the match is weak. Clone size, where shown, is once, few, many, or a class for clones that have expanded.

>-|-|TRBV30|TRBJ2-7
CAWKVAYLEGGEQYF
TGTGCCTGGAAAGTAGCCTACCTAGAAGGTGGCGAGCAGTACTTC
>-|-|TRBV10-1|TRBJ2-7
CASSGSQGRAREQYF
TGCGCCAGCAGTGGATCCCAGGGGAGGGCACGCGAGCAGTACTTC
>-|-|TRBV9|TRBJ2-5
CASSVATAGGQETQYF
TGTGCCAGCAGCGTAGCTACAGCAGGGGGGCAAGAGACCCAGTACTTC
>-|-|TRBV30|TRBJ1-3
CAWSVISSGNTIYF
TGTGCCTGGAGTGTGATAAGCTCTGGAAACACCATATATTTT
>-|-|TRBV4-3|TRBJ2-7
CASSQDWAGREQYF
TGCGCCAGCAGCCAAGATTGGGCTGGGCGCGAGCAGTACTTC
>-|-|TRBV5-6|TRBJ1-2
CASSSLTKLGQLFSVYTF
TGTGCCAGCAGCTCCTTGACAAAGTTGGGGCAGCTATTCTCTGTGTACACCTTC
>TRBD1|-|TRBV4-3|TRBJ2-5
CASSLGQGARETQYF
TGCGCCAGCAGCCTGGGACAGGGGGCGCGGGAGACCCAGTACTTC
>-|-|TRBV19|TRBJ2-7
CASSMTGRTYEQYF
TGTGCCAGTAGTATGACGGGGCGAACCTACGAGCAGTACTTC
>-|-|TRBV6-1|TRBJ1-2
CASSDPKNYGYTF
TGTGCCAGCAGTGACCCAAAGAACTATGGCTACACCTTC
>TRBD1|-|TRBV4-1|TRBJ2-7
CASSLGQGYSYEQYF
TGCGCCAGCAGCCTAGGACAGGGCTATTCCTACGAGCAGTACTTC
>TRBD2|-|TRBV9|TRBJ2-5
CASSVGSSGTQETQYF
TGTGCCAGCAGCGTAGGGTCTAGCGGGACACAAGAGACCCAGTACTTC
>-|-|TRBV6-6|TRBJ1-1
CASSLAGLEAFF
TGTGCCAGCAGTTTAGCGGGGCTTGAAGCTTTCTTT
>-|once|TRBV19|TRBJ1-1
CASSIEGAHTEAFF
TGTGCCAGTAGTATAGAGGGGGCGCACACTGAAGCTTTCTTT
>TRBD2|-|TRBV5-1|TRBJ2-2
CASSPSTGGETGELFF
TGCGCCAGCAGCCCTTCTACGGGAGGGGAGACCGGGGAGCTGTTTTTT
>-|-|TRBV6-1|TRBJ1-5
CASTSVPLGNQPQHF
TGTGCCAGCACGTCGGTGCCCCTTGGCAATCAGCCCCAGCATTTT
>-|-|TRBV7-6|TRBJ2-3
CASSPAVSSSTDTQYF
TGTGCCAGCAGCCCGGCGGTCAGTTCTAGCACAGATACGCAGTATTTT
>-|-|TRBV5-4|TRBJ1-1
CASSLLTGNTEAFF
TGCGCCAGCAGCCTCCTCACAGGGAACACTGAAGCTTTCTTT
>-|-|TRBV18|TRBJ2-5
CASSRPDSSETQYF
TGTGCCAGCTCAAGACCGGACAGTTCAGAGACCCAGTACTTC
>TRBD2|-|TRBV7-6|TRBJ2-5
CASSLGGLAATWETQYF
TGTGCCAGCAGCTTAGGTGGACTAGCGGCGACCTGGGAGACCCAGTACTTC